Listed below are T cell receptor beta chains from one sample, sequenced in a study of chemoradiotherapy in HPV16-positive cancers. The table came from immunoSEQ multiplex PCR; TCRdb's copy has only in-frame clones and leaves some out. The sample has 15,000 to 20,000 clones, 90% seen once. The input for sequencing was blood, taken from a patient who underwent chemoradiotherapy. These receptors came from a human donor with HPV-associated anogenital cancer. Each CDR3 is given with its conserved first and last residue. D genes are given only for firm matches. Part of the rows lack a size; the others show once, few, many or a class for expanded clones.

. | . | TRBJ1-2 | TRBV7-8 | TGTGCCAGCAGCCAAGGGACGCAAGACTATGGCTACACCTTC | CASSQGTQDYGYTF
TRBD2 | . | TRBJ2-3 | TRBV7-9 | TGTGCCAGCAGCTCTTGGACTAGCGGAATAGATACGCAGTATTTT | CASSSWTSGIDTQYF
TRBD2 | . | TRBJ2-3 | TRBV9 | TGTGCCAGCAGCGTAGGAACTAGCGGGGGCGTCTGGGATACGCAGTATTTT | CASSVGTSGGVWDTQYF
. | . | TRBJ2-1 | TRBV5-1 | TGCGCCAGCAGACCGAGCTCCTACAATGAGCAGTTCTTC | CASRPSSYNEQFF
. | . | TRBJ2-5 | TRBV19 | TGTGCCAGTAGTAAAGGGGGCCAAGAGACCCAGTACTTC | CASSKGGQETQYF
. | . | TRBJ1-2 | TRBV6-1 | TGTGCCAGCAGCAACCTCGGGACACCTCACTATGGCTACACCTTC | CASSNLGTPHYGYTF
TRBD1 | . | TRBJ1-1 | TRBV27 | TGTGCCAGCAGTTTACGGGTCGGACAGGCATATAACACTGAAGCTTTCTTT | CASSLRVGQAYNTEAFF
. | . | TRBJ2-3 | TRBV27 | TGTGCCAGCGGGAGCCTATGGGAGTATTTT | CASGSLWEYF
. | . | TRBJ1-6 | TRBV13 | TGTGCCAGCAGCCGGCGGGATAATTCACCCCTCCACTTT | CASSRRDNSPLHF
. | . | TRBJ2-3 | TRBV5-1 | TGCGCCAGCAGCTCTACCGGGACCACAGATACGCAGTATTTT | CASSSTGTTDTQYF
. | once | TRBJ1-5 | TRBV21-1 | TGTGCCAGCAGCACTATCGGGAGTAGCAATCAGCCCCAGCATTTT | CASSTIGSSNQPQHF
. | . | TRBJ2-4 | TRBV5-5 | TGTGCCAGCAGCTTCACCCTGTCGGGAGATAACATTCAGTACTTC | CASSFTLSGDNIQYF
. | . | TRBJ1-1 | TRBV30 | TGTGCCTGGATGCATGCACCCCACAATATGAACACTGAAGCTTTCTTT | CAWMHAPHNMNTEAFF
. | . | TRBJ1-5 | TRBV6-1 | TGTGCCAGCAGTAGGGCGCACGGAGGGAACTCGCCCCAGCATTTT | CASSRAHGGNSPQHF
TRBD1 | . | TRBJ1-1 | TRBV5-5 | TGTGCCAGCAGCTTCGTTGGACAGGGGGCAACTGAAGCTTTCTTT | CASSFVGQGATEAFF
. | . | TRBJ2-1 | TRBV10-3 | TGTGCCATCAGCGGACAGCTCGTCTCCTACAATGAGCAGTTCTTC | CAISGQLVSYNEQFF
. | . | TRBJ1-1 | TRBV5-4 | TGTGCCAGCAGCTTCTTTAGGGTCAACACTGAAGCTTTCTTT | CASSFFRVNTEAFF
TRBD1 | . | TRBJ1-2 | TRBV11-2 | TGTGCCAGCAGCTCCTCCAGGGGGGAAGGTCCCTACACCTTC | CASSSSRGEGPYTF
. | . | TRBJ2-2 | TRBV5-4 | TGTGCCAGCAGCTTGGTTGGGGGAGCGAACACCGGGGAGCTGTTTTTT | CASSLVGGANTGELFF
. | . | TRBJ1-5 | TRBV19 | TGTGCCAGTAGTCTTACAGGTAGCAATCAGCCCCAGCATTTT | CASSLTGSNQPQHF
. | once | TRBJ2-2 | TRBV30 | TGTGCCTGGAGTACAGGCGGGGAGCTGTTTTTT | CAWSTGGELFF
. | . | TRBJ2-5 | TRBV5-4 | TGTGCCAGCAGCCAGAAACTAGCATCGGAGACCCAGTACTTC | CASSQKLASETQYF
. | . | TRBJ2-3 | TRBV9 | TGTGCCAGCAGCGTTGCTGGGAGCACAGATACGCAGTATTTT | CASSVAGSTDTQYF
TRBD1 | once | TRBJ1-6 | TRBV6-5 | TGTGCCAGCAGGGGTCGAGGGGGCGGTTCACCCCTCCACTTT | CASRGRGGGSPLHF